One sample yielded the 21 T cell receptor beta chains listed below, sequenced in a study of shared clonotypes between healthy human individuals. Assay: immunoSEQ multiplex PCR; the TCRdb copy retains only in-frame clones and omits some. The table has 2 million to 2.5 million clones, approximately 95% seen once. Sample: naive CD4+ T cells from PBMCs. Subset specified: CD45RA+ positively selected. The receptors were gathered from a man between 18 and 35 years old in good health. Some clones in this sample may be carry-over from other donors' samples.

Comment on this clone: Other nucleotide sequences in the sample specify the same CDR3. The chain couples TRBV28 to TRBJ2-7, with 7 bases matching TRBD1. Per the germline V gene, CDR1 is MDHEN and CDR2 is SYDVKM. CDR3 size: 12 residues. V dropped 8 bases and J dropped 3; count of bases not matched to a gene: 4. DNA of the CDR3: TGTGCCAGCCGAGGGGGCTACTACGAGCAGTACTTC. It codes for CASRGGYYEQYF.

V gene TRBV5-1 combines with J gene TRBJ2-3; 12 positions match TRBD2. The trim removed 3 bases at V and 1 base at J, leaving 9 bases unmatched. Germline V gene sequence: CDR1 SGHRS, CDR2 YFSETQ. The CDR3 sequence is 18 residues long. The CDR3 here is CASSSGARLAGGTDTQYF. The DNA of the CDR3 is TGCGCCAGCAGCTCTGGGGCAAGACTAGCGGGAGGCACAGATACGCAGTATTTT.

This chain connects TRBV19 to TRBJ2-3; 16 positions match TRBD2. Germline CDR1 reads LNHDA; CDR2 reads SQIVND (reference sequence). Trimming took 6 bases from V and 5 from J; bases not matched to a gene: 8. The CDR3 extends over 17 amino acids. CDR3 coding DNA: TGTGCCAGTAGGCCGGGACTAGCGGGAGGGCTCATAGATACGCAGTATTTT. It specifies CASRPGLAGGLIDTQYF.

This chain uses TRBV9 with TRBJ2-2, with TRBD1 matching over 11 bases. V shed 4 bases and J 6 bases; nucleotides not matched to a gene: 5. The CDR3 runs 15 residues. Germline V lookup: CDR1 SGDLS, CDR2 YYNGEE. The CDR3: CASSLGQGGPGELFF. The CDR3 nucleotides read TGTGCCAGCAGCCTGGGACAGGGGGGCCCCGGGGAGCTGTTTTTT.

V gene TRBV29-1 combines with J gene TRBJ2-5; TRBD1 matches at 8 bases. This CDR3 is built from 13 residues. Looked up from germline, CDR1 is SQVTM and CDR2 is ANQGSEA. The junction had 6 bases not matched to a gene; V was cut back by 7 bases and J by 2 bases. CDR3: CSGGQVLQETQYF. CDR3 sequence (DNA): TGCAGCGGGGGACAGGTACTTCAAGAGACCCAGTACTTC.

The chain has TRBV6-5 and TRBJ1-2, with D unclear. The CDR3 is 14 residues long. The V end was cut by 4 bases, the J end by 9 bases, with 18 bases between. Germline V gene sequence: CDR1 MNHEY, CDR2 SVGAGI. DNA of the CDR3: TGTGCCAGCAGTTCTATACCCCTAGGCGGACGCTACACCTTC. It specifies CASSSIPLGGRYTF.

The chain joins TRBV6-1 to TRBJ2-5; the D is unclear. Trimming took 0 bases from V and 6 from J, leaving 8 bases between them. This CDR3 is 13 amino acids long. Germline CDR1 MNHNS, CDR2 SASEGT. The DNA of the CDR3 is TGTGCCAGCAGTGAAGCCCTTGGGCAGACCCAGTACTTC. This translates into CASSEALGQTQYF.

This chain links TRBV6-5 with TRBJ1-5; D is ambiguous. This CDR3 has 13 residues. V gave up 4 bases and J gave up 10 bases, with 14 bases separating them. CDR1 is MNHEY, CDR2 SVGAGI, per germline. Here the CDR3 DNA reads TGTGCCAGCAGTTGGAGACCTAGTGACCCCCAGCATTTT. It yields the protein CASSWRPSDPQHF.

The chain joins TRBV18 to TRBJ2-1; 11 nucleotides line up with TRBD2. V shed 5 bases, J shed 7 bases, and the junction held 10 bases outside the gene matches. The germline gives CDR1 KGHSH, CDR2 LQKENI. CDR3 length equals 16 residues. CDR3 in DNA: TGTGCCAGCTCAGATCTAGCGGGAGGTAAAGGGAATGAGCAGTTCTTC. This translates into CASSDLAGGKGNEQFF. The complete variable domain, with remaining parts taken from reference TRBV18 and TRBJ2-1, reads NAGVMQNPRHLVRRRGQEARLRCSPMKGHSHVYWYRQLPEEGLKFMVYLQKENIIDESGMPKERFSAEFPKEGPSILRIQQVVRGDSAAYFCASSDLAGGKGNEQFFGPGTRLTVL.

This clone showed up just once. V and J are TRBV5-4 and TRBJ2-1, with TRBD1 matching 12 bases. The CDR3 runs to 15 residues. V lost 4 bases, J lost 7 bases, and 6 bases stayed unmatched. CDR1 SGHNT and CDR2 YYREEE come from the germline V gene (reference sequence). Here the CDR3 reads CASSIGTGGINEQFF. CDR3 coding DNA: TGTGCCAGCAGCATTGGGACAGGGGGCATAAATGAGCAGTTCTTC.

The CDR3 DNA follows: TGCGCCAGCAGCCAAGAGACACTAGCGGACACTGAAGCTTTCTTT. Translated: CASSQETLADTEAFF. The chain links TRBV4-3 to TRBJ1-1, with D unclear. Germline values: CDR1 LGHNA, CDR2 YSLEER. This CDR3 region has 15 residues. The V end lost 0 bases, the J end lost 3 bases, and 11 bases lay between the germline ends.

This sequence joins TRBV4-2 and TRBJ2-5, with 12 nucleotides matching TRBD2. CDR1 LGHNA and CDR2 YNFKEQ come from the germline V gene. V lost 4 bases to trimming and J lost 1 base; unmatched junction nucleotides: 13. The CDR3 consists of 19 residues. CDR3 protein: CASSRSARRTSGIQETQYF. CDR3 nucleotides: TGTGCCAGCAGCCGCTCCGCCCGCAGGACTAGCGGGATCCAAGAGACCCAGTACTTC.

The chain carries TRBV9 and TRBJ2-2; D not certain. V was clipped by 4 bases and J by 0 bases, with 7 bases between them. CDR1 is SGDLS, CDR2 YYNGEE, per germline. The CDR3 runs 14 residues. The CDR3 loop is CASSPITNTGELFF. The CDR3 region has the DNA TGTGCCAGCAGCCCCATAACGAACACCGGGGAGCTGTTTTTT. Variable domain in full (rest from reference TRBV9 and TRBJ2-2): DSGVTQTPKHLITATGQRVTLRCSPRSGDLSVYWYQQSLDQGLQFLIQYYNGEERAKGNILERFSAQQFPDLHSELNLSSLELGDSALYFCASSPITNTGELFFGEGSRLTVL.

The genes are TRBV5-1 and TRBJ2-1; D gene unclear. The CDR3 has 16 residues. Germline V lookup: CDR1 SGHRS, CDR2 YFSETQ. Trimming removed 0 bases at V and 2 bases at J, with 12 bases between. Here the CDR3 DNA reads TGCGCCAGCAGCTTGGCCGTTGCGGTCCCCTACAATGAGCAGTTCTTC. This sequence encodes CASSLAVAVPYNEQFF.

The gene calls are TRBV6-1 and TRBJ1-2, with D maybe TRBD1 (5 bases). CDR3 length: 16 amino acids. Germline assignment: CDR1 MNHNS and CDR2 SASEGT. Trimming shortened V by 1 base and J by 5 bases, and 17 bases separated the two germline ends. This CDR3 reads CASSEGLAGMEYGYTF. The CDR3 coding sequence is TGTGCCAGCAGTGAAGGACTGGCAGGGATGGAGTATGGCTACACCTTC.

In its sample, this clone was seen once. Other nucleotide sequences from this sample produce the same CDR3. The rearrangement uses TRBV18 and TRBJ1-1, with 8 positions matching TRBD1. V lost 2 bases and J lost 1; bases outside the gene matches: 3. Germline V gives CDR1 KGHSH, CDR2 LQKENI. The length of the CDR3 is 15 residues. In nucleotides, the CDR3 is TGTGCCAGCTCACCAATTGACAGGGGGAACACTGAAGCTTTCTTT. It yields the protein CASSPIDRGNTEAFF.

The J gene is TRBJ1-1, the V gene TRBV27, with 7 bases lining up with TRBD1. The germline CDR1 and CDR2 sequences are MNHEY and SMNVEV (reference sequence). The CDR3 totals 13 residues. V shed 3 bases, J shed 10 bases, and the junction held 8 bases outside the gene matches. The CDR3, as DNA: TGTGCCAGCAGTTTCGGAGACAGGGTGGGAGCTTTCTTT. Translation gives CASSFGDRVGAFF.

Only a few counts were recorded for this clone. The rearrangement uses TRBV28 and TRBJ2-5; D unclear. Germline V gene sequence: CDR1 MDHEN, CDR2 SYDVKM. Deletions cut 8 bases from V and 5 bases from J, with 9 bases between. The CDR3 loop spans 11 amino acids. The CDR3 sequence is CASGVGETQYF. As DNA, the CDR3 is TGTGCCAGCGGGGTAGGGGAGACCCAGTACTTC. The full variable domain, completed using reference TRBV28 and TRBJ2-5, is DVKVTQSSRYLVKRTGEKVFLECVQDMDHENMFWYRQDPGLGLRLIYFSYDVKMKEKGDIPEGYSVSREKKERFSLILESASTNQTSMYLCASGVGETQYFGPGTRLLVL.

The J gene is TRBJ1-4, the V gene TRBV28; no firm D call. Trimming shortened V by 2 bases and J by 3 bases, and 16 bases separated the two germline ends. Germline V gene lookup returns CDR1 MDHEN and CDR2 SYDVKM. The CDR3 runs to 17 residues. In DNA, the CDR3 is TGTGCCAGCAGTTTAGCCAGGCTAGGAGGAGCTAATGAAAAACTGTTTTTT. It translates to CASSLARLGGANEKLFF.

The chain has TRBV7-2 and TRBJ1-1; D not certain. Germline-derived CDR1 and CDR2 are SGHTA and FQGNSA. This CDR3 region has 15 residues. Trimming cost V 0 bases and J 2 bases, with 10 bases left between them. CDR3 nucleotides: TGTGCCAGCAGCTTAGCCGGCGACGGAAACACTGAAGCTTTCTTT. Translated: CASSLAGDGNTEAFF.

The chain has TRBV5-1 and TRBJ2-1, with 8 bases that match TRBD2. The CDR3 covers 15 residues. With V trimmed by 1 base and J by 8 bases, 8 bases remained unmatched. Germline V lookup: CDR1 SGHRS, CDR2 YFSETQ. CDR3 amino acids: CASSLRLAGYDEQFF. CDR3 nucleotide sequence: TGCGCCAGCAGCTTGCGGCTAGCGGGTTACGATGAGCAGTTCTTC.